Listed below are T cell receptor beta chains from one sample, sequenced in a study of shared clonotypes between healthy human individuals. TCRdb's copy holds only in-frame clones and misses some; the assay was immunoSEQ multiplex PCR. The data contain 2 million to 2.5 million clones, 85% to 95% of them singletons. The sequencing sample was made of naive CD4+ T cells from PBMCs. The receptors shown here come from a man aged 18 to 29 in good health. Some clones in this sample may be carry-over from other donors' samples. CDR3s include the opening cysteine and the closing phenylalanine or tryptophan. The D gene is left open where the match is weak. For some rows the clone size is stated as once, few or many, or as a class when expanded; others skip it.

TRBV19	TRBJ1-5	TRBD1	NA	CASRSQDRGNQPQHF	TGTGCCAGCCGATCCCAAGACAGGGGCAATCAGCCCCAGCATTTT
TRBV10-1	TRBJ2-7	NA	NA	CASSKTLLSEQYF	TGCGCCAGCAGTAAAACCCTATTAAGCGAGCAGTACTTC
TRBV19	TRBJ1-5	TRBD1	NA	CASSVQGASNQPQHF	TGTGCCAGTAGTGTTCAGGGGGCCAGCAATCAGCCCCAGCATTTT
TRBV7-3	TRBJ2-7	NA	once	CASSPGRAIGHEQYF	TGTGCCAGCAGCCCCGGTCGGGCAATTGGCCACGAGCAGTACTTC
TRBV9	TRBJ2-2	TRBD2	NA	CASSVVAGDTGELFF	TGTGCCAGCAGCGTAGTAGCGGGAGACACCGGGGAGCTGTTTTTT
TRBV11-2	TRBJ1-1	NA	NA	CASRKGGRGALNTEAFF	TGTGCCAGCAGGAAGGGGGGCCGGGGGGCTCTGAACACTGAAGCTTTCTTT
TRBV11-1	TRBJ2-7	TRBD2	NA	CASSFDGLAFYEQYF	TGTGCCAGCAGCTTCGATGGACTAGCTTTCTACGAGCAGTACTTC
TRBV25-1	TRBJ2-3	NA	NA	CASRGSTDTQYF	TGTGCCAGCAGGGGCAGCACAGATACGCAGTATTTT
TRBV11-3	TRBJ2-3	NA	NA	CASSSGQARSTDTQYF	TGTGCCAGCAGCTCGGGGCAGGCCCGTTCAACAGATACGCAGTATTTT
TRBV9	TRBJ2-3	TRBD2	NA	CASSAGTSGRVTDTQYF	TGTGCCAGCAGTGCCGGGACTAGCGGGAGGGTCACAGATACGCAGTATTTT
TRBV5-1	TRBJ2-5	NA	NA	CASTVSGGETQYF	TGCGCCAGCACGGTTAGCGGAGGGGAGACCCAGTACTTC
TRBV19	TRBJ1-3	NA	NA	CASQSVGAGNTIYF	TGTGCCAGTCAGAGCGTGGGGGCTGGAAACACCATATATTTT
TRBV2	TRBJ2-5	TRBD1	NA	CASSERQGIQETQYF	TGTGCCAGCAGTGAAAGACAGGGGATCCAAGAGACCCAGTACTTC
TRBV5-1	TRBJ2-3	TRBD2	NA	CASSLLAGPTDTQYF	TGCGCCAGCAGCTTGCTAGCGGGCCCTACAGATACGCAGTATTTT
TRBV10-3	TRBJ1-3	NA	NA	CAISGQDTGNTIYF	TGTGCCATCAGTGGACAGGATACTGGAAACACCATATATTTT
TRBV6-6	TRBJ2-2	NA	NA	CASTPGTSNTGELFF	TGTGCCAGCACTCCCGGGACATCGAACACCGGGGAGCTGTTTTTT
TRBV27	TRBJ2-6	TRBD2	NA	CASRPGLAGSGANVLTF	TGTGCCAGCAGACCGGGACTAGCGGGTTCTGGGGCCAACGTCCTGACTTTC
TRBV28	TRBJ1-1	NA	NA	CASREISWGRAFF	TGTGCCAGCAGAGAAATTAGCTGGGGGCGAGCTTTCTTT
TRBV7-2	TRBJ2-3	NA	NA	CASSSYGDTQYF	TGTGCCAGCAGTTCGTACGGGGATACGCAGTATTTT
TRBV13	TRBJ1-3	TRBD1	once	CASSHWTGDGSGNTIYF	TGTGCCAGCAGCCACTGGACAGGTGATGGCTCTGGAAACACCATATATTTT
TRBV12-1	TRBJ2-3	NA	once	CASSFRQFTDTQYF	TGTGCCAGCAGCTTCCGACAGTTCACAGATACGCAGTATTTT
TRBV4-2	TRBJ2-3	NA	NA	CASSGRGLRTSTDTQYF	TGTGCCAGCAGCGGTCGGGGTCTACGCACTAGCACAGATACGCAGTATTTT
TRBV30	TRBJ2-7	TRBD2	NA	CAWSPPGGYSYEQYF	TGTGCCTGGAGTCCTCCGGGGGGATATTCCTACGAGCAGTACTTC
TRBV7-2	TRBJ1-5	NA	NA	CASSPGNQPQHF	TGTGCCAGCAGCCCGGGGAACCAGCCCCAGCATTTT
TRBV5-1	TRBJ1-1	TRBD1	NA	CASSLRTGQNTEAFF	TGCGCCAGCAGCTTAAGGACAGGCCAAAACACTGAAGCTTTCTTT
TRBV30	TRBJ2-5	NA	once	CAWSVGQPSLGQYF	TGTGCCTGGAGTGTAGGACAGCCGTCCCTCGGGCAGTACTTC
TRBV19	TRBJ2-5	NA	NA	CASSIGMTPGLQETQYF	TGTGCCAGTAGTATAGGAATGACTCCGGGTCTTCAAGAGACCCAGTACTTC
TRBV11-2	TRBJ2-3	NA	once	CASSPRTETSTDTQYF	TGTGCCAGCAGCCCGCGGACAGAAACTAGCACAGATACGCAGTATTTT
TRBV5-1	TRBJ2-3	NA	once	CASYESSTDTQYF	TGCGCCAGCTACGAATCTAGCACAGATACGCAGTATTTT
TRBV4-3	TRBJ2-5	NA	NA	CASSQIGGWGVETQYF	TGCGCCAGCAGCCAGATAGGAGGATGGGGTGTAGAGACCCAGTACTTC
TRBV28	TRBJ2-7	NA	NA	CASSPERVRFYYEQYF	TGTGCCAGCAGTCCTGAGCGGGTACGGTTTTACTACGAGCAGTACTTC
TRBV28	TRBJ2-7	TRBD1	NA	CASSPGGQGELNEQYF	TGTGCCAGCAGCCCCGGCGGACAGGGGGAATTAAACGAGCAGTACTTC
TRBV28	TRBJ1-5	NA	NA	CASSLLAGTQPQHF	TGTGCCAGCAGTTTACTGGCAGGGACTCAGCCCCAGCATTTT
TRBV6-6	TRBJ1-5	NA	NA	CASSDQGFNQPQHF	TGTGCCAGCAGTGATCAGGGGTTCAATCAGCCCCAGCATTTT
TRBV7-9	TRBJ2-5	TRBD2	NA	CASSISSGTETQYF	TGTGCCAGCAGCATCTCTAGCGGGACGGAGACCCAGTACTTC
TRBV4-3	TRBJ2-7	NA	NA	CASSQDVQGKQYF	TGCGCCAGCAGCCAAGATGTCCAGGGGAAGCAGTACTTC
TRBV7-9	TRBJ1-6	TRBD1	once	CASSQYRGDSPLHF	TGTGCCAGCAGCCAATACAGGGGTGATTCACCCCTCCACTTT
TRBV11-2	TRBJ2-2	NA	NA	CASSPVLQTAGELFF	TGTGCCAGCAGCCCCGTCCTTCAGACCGCGGGGGAGCTGTTTTTT
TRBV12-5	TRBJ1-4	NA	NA	CASVPRRPGVTNEKLFF	TGTGCTAGTGTCCCCCGGCGCCCAGGGGTGACTAATGAAAAACTGTTTTTT
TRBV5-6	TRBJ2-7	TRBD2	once	CASSLDGRARNEQYF	TGTGCCAGCAGCTTGGACGGGAGGGCCAGAAACGAGCAGTACTTC
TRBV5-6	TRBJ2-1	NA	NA	CASSLAGLGSYNEQFF	TGTGCCAGCAGCTTGGCGGGACTGGGCTCCTACAATGAGCAGTTCTTC
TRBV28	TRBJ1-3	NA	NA	CASSSWGVSGNTIYF	TGTGCCAGCAGTTCTTGGGGGGTGTCGGGAAACACCATATATTTT
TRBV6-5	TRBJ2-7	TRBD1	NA	CASRQQGTSYEQYF	TGTGCCAGCAGACAACAGGGGACCTCCTACGAGCAGTACTTC
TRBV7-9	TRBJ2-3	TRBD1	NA	CASSSGQPRTDTQYF	TGTGCCAGCAGCTCGGGACAGCCACGCACAGATACGCAGTATTTT
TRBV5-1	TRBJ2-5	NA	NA	CASSLYGGGETQYF	TGCGCCAGCAGCTTGTATGGGGGTGGGGAGACCCAGTACTTC
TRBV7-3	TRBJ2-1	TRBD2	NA	CASSLAGLAGASYNEQFF	TGTGCCAGCAGCTTAGCAGGACTAGCGGGTGCCTCCTACAATGAGCAGTTCTTC